This TCR beta chain was sequenced during a study of T cell changes during pregnancy in multiple sclerosis. Sequencing used immunoSEQ multiplex PCR; TCRdb keeps in-frame clones, though not all of them. The repertoire holds around 66,000 clones, with around 92% as singletons. Sequenced here: peripheral blood, sampled after pregnancy. The clonotype was recovered from a female donor in good health, enrolled as a control in a pregnancy study.

DNA of the CDR3: TGCGCCAGCAGCTTGGGTCTTGTCTATGGCTACACCTTC. Translated, it gives CASSLGLVYGYTF. The V and J genes are TRBV5-1 and TRBJ1-2; no definite D call. Germline lookup yields CDR1 SGHRS and CDR2 YFSETQ. CDR3 length: 13 amino acids. V lost 0 bases and J lost 4, with 7 bases in between.